Given below is one TCR beta chain in context. This record comes from a study of T cell responses to AZD1222 COVID-19 vaccine. Data came from immunoSEQ multiplex PCR; TCRdb stores just in-frame clones and leaves some out. Of approximately 120,000 clones listed, about 89% were seen once; the top ten hold approximately 1.5%. This CDR3 is 12 amino acids long. From germline, CDR1 is SGHAT and CDR2 FQNNGV. The V and J ends lost 0 bases and 10 bases respectively, with 9 bases between them. The chain is built from TRBV11-2 and TRBJ1-1; no definite D call. The sample consisted of peripheral blood, taken on day 0 of AZD1222 vaccination. This receptor was taken from an adult in good health. CDR3 sequence reads: CASSLDQEVAFF. In nucleotides, the CDR3 is TGTGCCAGCAGCTTAGATCAAGAGGTAGCTTTCTTT.